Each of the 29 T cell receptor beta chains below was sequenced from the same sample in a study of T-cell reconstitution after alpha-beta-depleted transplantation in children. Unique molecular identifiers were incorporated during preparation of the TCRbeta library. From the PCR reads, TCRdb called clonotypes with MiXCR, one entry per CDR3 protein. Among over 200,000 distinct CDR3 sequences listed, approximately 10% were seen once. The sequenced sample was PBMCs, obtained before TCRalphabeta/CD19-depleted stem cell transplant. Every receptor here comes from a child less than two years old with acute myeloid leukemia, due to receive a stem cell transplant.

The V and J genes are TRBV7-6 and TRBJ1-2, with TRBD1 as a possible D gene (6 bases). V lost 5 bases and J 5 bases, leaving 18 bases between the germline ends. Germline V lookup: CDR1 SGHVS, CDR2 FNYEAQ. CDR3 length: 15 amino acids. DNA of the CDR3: TGTGCCAGCAGCCCTCTGGGGGGGCCTCCTTATGGCTACACCTTC. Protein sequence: CASSPLGGPPYGYTF.

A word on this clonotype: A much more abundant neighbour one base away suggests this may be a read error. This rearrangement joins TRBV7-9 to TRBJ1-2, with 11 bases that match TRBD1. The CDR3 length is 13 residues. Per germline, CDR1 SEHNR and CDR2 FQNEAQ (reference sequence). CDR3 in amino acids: CASRRTGGYGDTF. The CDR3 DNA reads TGTGCCAGCAGGCGGACAGGGGGCTATGGCGACACCTTC.

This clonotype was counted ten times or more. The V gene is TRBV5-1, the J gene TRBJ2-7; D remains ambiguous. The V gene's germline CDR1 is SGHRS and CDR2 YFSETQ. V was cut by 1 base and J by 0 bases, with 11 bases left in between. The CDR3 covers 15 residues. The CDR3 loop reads CASSLFPDVSYEQYF. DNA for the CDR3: TGCGCCAGCAGCTTGTTTCCGGACGTCTCCTACGAGCAGTACTTC.

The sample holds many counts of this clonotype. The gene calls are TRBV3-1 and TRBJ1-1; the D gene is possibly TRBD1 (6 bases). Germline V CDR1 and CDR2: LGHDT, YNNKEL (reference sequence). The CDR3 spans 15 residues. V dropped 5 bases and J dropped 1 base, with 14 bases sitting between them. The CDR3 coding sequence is TGTGCCAGCAGCTATCTAGGGACATCGAACACTGAAGCTTTCTTT. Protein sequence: CASSYLGTSNTEAFF. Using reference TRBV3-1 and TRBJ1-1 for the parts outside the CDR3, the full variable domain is DTAVSQTPKYLVTQMGNDKSIKCEQNLGHDTMYWYKQDSKKFLKIMFSYNNKELIINETVPNRFSPKSPDKAHLNLHINSLELGDSAVYFCASSYLGTSNTEAFFGQGTRLTVV.

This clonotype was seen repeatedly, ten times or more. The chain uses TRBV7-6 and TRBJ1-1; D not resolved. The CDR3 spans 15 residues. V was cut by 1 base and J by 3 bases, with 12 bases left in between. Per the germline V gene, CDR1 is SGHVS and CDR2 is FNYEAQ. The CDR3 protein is CASSLDLLFDTEAFF. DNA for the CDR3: TGTGCCAGCAGCTTAGACCTACTGTTCGACACTGAAGCTTTCTTT. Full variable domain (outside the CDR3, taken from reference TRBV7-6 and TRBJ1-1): GAGVSQSPRYKVTKRGQDVALRCDPISGHVSLYWYRQALGQGPEFLTYFNYEAQQDKSGLPNDRFSAERPEGSISTLTIQRTEQRDSAMYRCASSLDLLFDTEAFFGQGTRLTVV.

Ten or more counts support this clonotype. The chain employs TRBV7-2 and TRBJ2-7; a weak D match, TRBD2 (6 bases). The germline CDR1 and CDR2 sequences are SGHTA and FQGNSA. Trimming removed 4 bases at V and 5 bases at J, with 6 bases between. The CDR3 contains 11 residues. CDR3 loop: CASSSGDEQYF. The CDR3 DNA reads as TGTGCCAGCAGCTCGGGAGACGAGCAGTACTTC.

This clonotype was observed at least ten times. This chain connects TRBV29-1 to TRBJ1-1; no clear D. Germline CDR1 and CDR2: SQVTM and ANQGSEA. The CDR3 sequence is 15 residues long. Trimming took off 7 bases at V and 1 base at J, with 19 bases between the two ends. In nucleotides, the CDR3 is TGCAGCGGAATACAATTTCAGAGCCCGAACACTGAAGCTTTCTTT. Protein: CSGIQFQSPNTEAFF. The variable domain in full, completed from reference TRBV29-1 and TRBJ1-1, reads SAVISQKPSRDICQRGTSLTIQCQVDSQVTMMFWYRQQPGQSLTLIATANQGSEATYESGFVIDKFPISRPNLTFSTLTVSNMSPEDSSIYLCSGIQFQSPNTEAFFGQGTRLTVV.

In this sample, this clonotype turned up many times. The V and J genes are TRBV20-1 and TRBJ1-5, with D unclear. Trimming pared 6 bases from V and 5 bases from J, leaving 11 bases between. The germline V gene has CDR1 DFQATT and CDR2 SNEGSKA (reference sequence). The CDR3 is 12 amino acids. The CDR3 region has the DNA TGCAGTGCGGCGCCAACGGATCAGCCCCAGCATTTT. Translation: CSAAPTDQPQHF.

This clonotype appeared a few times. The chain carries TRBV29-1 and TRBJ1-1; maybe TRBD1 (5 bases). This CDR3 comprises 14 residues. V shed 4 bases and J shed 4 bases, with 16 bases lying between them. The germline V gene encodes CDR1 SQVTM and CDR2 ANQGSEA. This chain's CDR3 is CSVVQGSGITEAFF. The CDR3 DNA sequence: TGCAGCGTTGTTCAGGGTTCGGGGATCACTGAAGCTTTCTTT.

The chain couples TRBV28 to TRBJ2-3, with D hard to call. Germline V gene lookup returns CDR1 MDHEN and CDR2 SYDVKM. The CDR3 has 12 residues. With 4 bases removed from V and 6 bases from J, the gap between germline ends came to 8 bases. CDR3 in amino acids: CASSSRTDTQYF. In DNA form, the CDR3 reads TGTGCCAGCAGTTCCCGGACGGATACGCAGTATTTT.

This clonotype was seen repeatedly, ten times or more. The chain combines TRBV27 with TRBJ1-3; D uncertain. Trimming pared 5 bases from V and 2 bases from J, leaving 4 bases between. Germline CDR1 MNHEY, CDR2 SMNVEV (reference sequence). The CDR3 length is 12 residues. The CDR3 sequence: CASSPPGNTIYF. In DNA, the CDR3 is TGTGCCAGCAGTCCCCCTGGAAACACCATATATTTT.

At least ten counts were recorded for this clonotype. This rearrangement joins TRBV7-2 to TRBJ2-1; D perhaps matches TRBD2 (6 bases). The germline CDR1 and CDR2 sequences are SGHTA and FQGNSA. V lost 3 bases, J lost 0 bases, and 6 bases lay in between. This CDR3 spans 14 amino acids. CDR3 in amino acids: CASSFGSSYNEQFF. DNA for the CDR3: TGTGCCAGCAGCTTCGGGAGCTCCTACAATGAGCAGTTCTTC.

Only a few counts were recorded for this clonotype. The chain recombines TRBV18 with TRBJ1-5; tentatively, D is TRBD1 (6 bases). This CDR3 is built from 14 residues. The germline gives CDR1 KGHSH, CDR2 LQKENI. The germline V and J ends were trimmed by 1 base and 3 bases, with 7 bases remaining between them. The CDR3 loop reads CASSPQGDNQPQHF. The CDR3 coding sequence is TGTGCCAGCTCACCACAGGGGGACAATCAGCCCCAGCATTTT.

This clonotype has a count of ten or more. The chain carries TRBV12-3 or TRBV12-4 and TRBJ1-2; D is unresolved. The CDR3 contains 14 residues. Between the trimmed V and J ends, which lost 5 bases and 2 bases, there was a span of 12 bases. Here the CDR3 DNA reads TGTGCCAGCAGTCCGATAGGCGGCAACTATGGCTACACCTTC. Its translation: CASSPIGGNYGYTF.

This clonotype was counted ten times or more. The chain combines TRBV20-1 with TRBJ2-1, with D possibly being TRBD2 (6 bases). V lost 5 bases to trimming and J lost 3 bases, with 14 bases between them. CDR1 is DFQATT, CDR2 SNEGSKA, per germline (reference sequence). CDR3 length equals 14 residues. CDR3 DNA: TGCAGTGCTCTCGGAGGGGATTTCTACAATGAGCAGTTCTTC. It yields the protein CSALGGDFYNEQFF.

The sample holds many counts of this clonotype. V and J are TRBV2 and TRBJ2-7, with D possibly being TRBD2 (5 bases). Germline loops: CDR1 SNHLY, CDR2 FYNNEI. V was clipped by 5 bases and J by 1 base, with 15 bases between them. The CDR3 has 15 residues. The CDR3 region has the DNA TGTGCCAGCAGTCGGGAAGGGCTCTCGTCCTACGAGCAGTACTTC. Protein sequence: CASSREGLSSYEQYF. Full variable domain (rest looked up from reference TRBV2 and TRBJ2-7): EPEVTQTPSHQVTQMGQEVILRCVPISNHLYFYWYRQILGQKVEFLVSFYNNEISEKSEIFDDQFSVERPDGSNFTLKIRSTKLEDSAMYFCASSREGLSSYEQYFGPGTRLTVT.

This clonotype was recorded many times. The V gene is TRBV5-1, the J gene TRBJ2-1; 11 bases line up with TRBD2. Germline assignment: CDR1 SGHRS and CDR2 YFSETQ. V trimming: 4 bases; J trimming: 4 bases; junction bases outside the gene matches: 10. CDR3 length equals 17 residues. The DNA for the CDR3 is TGCGCCAGCAGCCGATCATTGGGACTAGCGGCTTACAATGAGCAGTTCTTC. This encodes CASSRSLGLAAYNEQFF.

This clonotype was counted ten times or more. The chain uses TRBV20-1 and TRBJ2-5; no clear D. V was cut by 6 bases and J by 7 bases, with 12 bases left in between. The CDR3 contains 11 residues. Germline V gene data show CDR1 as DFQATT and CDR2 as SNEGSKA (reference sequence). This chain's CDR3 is CSAPPYATQYF. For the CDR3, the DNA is TGCAGTGCCCCACCGTATGCGACCCAGTACTTC.

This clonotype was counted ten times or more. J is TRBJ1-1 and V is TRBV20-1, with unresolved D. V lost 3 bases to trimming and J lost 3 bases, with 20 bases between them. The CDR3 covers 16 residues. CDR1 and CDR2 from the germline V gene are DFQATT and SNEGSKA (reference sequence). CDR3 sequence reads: CSASPPTLPWDTEAFF. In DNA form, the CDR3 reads TGCAGTGCTAGCCCTCCAACCCTACCATGGGACACTGAAGCTTTCTTT.

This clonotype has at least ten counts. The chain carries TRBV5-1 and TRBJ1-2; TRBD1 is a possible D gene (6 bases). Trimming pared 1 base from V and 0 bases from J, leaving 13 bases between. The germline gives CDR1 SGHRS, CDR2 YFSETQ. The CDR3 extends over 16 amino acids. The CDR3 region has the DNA TGCGCCAGCAGCTTGTCTTCGGACAGTTCTAACTATGGCTACACCTTC. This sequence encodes CASSLSSDSSNYGYTF.

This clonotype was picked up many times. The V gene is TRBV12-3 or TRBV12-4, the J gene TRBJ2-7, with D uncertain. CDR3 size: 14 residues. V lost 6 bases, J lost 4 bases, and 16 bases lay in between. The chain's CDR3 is CASSQLEYGYEQYF. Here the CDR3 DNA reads TGTGCCAGCAGCCAACTCGAATATGGATACGAGCAGTACTTC.

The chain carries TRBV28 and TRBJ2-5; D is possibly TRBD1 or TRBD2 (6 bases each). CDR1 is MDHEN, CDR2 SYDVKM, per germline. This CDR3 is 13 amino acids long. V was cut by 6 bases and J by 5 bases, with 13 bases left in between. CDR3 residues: CASSNGGRETQYF. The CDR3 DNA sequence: TGTGCCAGCAGCAACGGGGGCCGGGAGACCCAGTACTTC.

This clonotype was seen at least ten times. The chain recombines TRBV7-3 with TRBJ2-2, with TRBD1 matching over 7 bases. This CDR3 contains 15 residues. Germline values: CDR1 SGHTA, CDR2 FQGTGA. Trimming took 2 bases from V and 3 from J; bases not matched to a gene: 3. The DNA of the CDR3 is TGTGCCAGCAGCTTAGAGGGACAGTACACCGGGGAGCTGTTTTTT. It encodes CASSLEGQYTGELFF.

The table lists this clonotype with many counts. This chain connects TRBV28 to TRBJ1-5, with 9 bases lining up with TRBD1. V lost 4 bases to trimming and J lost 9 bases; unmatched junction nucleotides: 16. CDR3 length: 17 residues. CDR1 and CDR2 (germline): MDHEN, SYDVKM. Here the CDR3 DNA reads TGTGCCAGCAGTTACAAGTTCGGACAGGGGAGGTGGGGGCCCCAGCATTTT. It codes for CASSYKFGQGRWGPQHF.

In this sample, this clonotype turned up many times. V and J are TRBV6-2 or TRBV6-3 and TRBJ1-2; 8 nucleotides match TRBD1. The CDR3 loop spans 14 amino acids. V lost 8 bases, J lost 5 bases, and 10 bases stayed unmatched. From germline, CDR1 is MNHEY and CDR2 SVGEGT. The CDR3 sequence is CASAAPGGWYGYTF. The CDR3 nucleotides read TGTGCCAGCGCCGCGCCAGGGGGCTGGTATGGCTACACCTTC.

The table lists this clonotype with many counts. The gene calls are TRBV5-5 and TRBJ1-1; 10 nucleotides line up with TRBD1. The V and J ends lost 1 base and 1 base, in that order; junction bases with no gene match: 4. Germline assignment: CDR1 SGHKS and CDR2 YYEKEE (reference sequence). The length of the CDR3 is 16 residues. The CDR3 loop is CASSLWTGGGNTEAFF. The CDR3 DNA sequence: TGTGCCAGCAGCTTGTGGACAGGGGGAGGGAACACTGAAGCTTTCTTT.

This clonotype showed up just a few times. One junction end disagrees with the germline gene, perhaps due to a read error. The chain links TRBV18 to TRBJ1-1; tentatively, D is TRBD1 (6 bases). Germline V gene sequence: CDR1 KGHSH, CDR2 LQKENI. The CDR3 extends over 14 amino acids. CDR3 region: CAGSRDIMNTEAFF. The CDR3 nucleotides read TGTGCCGGCTCACGGGACATCATGAACACTGAAGCTTTCTTT.

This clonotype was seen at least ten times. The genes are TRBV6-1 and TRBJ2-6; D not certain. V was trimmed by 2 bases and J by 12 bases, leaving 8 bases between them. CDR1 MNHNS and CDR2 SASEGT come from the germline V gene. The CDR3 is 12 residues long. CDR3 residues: CASSEMSGVLTF. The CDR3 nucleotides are TGTGCCAGCAGTGAAATGTCGGGCGTCCTGACTTTC.

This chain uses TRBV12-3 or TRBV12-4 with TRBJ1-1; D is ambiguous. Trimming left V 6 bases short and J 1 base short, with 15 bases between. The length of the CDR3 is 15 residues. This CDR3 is CASSLTLTANTEAFF. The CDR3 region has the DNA TGTGCCAGCAGCCTAACCCTTACAGCGAACACTGAAGCTTTCTTT.